These T cell receptor beta chains were read from a single sample in a study of PD-1 blockade in classical Hodgkin lymphoma. The method was immunoSEQ multiplex PCR; TCRdb's version includes in-frame clones alone and lacks a portion of them. The sample carries 96,000 or so clones, about 93% recorded once. The sequencing here drew on peripheral blood mononuclear cells (PBMCs), taken before the fourth cycle of nivolumab. The receptors stem from a human donor with classical Hodgkin lymphoma. Both conserved end residues are part of each CDR3. The D gene is left open where the match is weak. Size is omitted from some rows. Given values are once, few, many or a class for expanded clones.

D gene,V gene,J gene,clone size,CDR3 protein,CDR3 DNA
.,TRBV14,TRBJ2-7,.,CASTLGPFSYEQYF,TGTGCCAGCACCCTCGGCCCGTTCTCCTACGAGCAGTACTTC
.,TRBV5-1,TRBJ2-7,.,CASSQGTAGSYEQYF,TGCGCCAGCAGCCAGGGGACAGCGGGCTCCTACGAGCAGTACTTC
TRBD1,TRBV20-1,TRBJ2-1,.,CSAETGVEQFF,TGCAGTGCAGAAACAGGGGTTGAGCAGTTCTTC
.,TRBV28,TRBJ1-3,.,CASSLLSGNTIYF,TGTGCCAGCAGTCTTCTCTCGGGAAACACCATATATTTT
.,TRBV18,TRBJ1-1,.,CASSLNPESQAFF,TGTGCCAGCTCACTAAATCCAGAATCGCAAGCTTTCTTT
TRBD2,TRBV7-3,TRBJ2-1,few,CASGFGGRGYNEQFF,TGTGCCAGCGGCTTTGGCGGGAGGGGATACAATGAGCAGTTCTTC
.,TRBV7-9,TRBJ2-7,.,CASSFQGRQYF,TGTGCCAGCAGCTTCCAGGGACGGCAGTACTTC
.,TRBV28,TRBJ2-6,.,CASSLRVAGANVLTF,TGTGCCAGCAGCCTCAGGGTTGCTGGGGCCAACGTCCTGACTTTC
.,TRBV6-4,TRBJ1-4,.,CASSRNRYEKLFF,TGTGCCAGCAGTCGTAACAGATATGAAAAACTGTTTTTT
.,TRBV10-3,TRBJ2-7,.,CAISDTYEQYF,TGTGCCATCAGTGATACCTACGAGCAGTACTTC
.,TRBV28,TRBJ1-2,.,CASTTHRSLNYGYTF,TGTGCCAGCACGACCCACAGGAGCTTAAACTATGGCTACACCTTC
TRBD2,TRBV10-3,TRBJ2-7,.,CAIRGSGRAGGEQYF,TGTGCCATCAGGGGGAGCGGGAGGGCAGGGGGCGAGCAGTACTTC
.,TRBV18,TRBJ2-3,.,CASSPMAVGSDTQYF,TGTGCCAGCTCACCAATGGCAGTTGGTTCAGATACGCAGTATTTT
.,TRBV19,TRBJ2-5,.,CAGLSGKETQYF,TGTGCCGGGCTTTCGGGAAAAGAGACCCAGTACTTC
.,TRBV9,TRBJ2-7,.,CASSGSRGFYEQYF,TGTGCCAGCAGCGGGAGTCGTGGATTCTACGAGCAGTACTTC
.,TRBV28,TRBJ2-7,.,CASSFLGGTYEQYF,TGTGCCAGCAGTTTCCTAGGGGGAACCTACGAGCAGTACTTC
.,TRBV6-5,TRBJ2-7,.,CASRHRYASSYEQYF,TGTGCCAGCAGACATAGGTACGCGAGCTCCTACGAGCAGTACTTC
TRBD1,TRBV10-2,TRBJ2-7,.,CASSGTGSSYEQYF,TGCGCCAGCAGCGGGACAGGGAGCTCCTACGAGCAGTACTTC
.,TRBV28,TRBJ1-4,.,CASRGRTNEKLFF,TGTGCCAGCCGGGGGAGAACTAATGAAAAACTGTTTTTT
.,TRBV5-4,TRBJ2-7,.,CASSWGQGISYEQYF,TGTGCCAGCAGCTGGGGACAAGGGATCTCCTACGAGCAGTACTTC
.,TRBV27,TRBJ1-5,.,CASSLAGPWSNQPQHF,TGTGCCAGCAGTTTAGCCGGACCCTGGTCCAATCAGCCCCAGCATTTT
TRBD2,TRBV5-6,TRBJ2-3,.,CASSLIAGEATDTQYF,TGTGCCAGCAGCCTAATAGCGGGAGAGGCCACAGATACGCAGTATTTT
.,TRBV6-1,TRBJ1-1,.,CASGGKGTLNTEAFF,TGTGCCAGTGGGGGAAAAGGGACTTTGAACACTGAAGCTTTCTTT
.,TRBV28,TRBJ1-5,.,CASSSNRINQPQHF,TGTGCCAGCAGTTCTAACAGAATCAATCAGCCCCAGCATTTT
TRBD2,TRBV10-3,TRBJ2-1,.,CAITRGGEGNEQFF,TGTGCCATCACCCGGGGAGGGGAGGGGAATGAGCAGTTCTTC
.,TRBV29-1,TRBJ2-1,few,CSVGGVLSSYNEQFF,TGCAGCGTTGGGGGGGTACTGAGCTCCTACAATGAGCAGTTCTTC
.,TRBV19,TRBJ2-3,.,CASSIRVSGLGTDTQYF,TGTGCCAGTAGTATAAGAGTTTCGGGTTTGGGCACAGATACGCAGTATTTT
TRBD1,TRBV19,TRBJ2-2,.,CASIGDRAVGNTGELFF,TGTGCCAGTATTGGGGACAGGGCAGTGGGGAACACCGGGGAGCTGTTTTTT
TRBD1,TRBV27,TRBJ2-3,once,CASSLDRQGVTDTQYF,TGTGCCAGCAGTTTAGATAGACAGGGTGTCACAGATACGCAGTATTTT